These 12 T cell receptor beta chains were sequenced from one sample in a study of siplizumab effects on memory and regulatory T cells. Profiled with immunoSEQ multiplex PCR; TCRdb holds only in-frame clones, not every one. Of approximately 100,000 clones detected, around 94% appear once; the ten largest clones hold under 0.65%. The sequenced sample was Tregs sorted from blood. The receptors were sampled from a human donor in good health.

The chain carries TRBV6-1 and TRBJ1-4; no clear D gene. CDR3 length equals 11 residues. The V and J ends lost 8 bases and 4 bases respectively, with 5 bases between them. The germline gives CDR1 MNHNS, CDR2 SASEGT. The CDR3 spells CASGINEKLFF. DNA of the CDR3: TGTGCCAGCGGGATTAATGAAAAACTGTTTTTT.

In nucleotides, the CDR3 is TGTGCCAGCAGCCCCACGTACCTCAGCGGGAGTAAGGCAGATACGCAGTATTTT. Translating it yields CASSPTYLSGSKADTQYF. The chain carries TRBV14 and TRBJ2-3; 8 bases are a match to TRBD2. Germline CDR1 SGHDN, CDR2 FVKESK. There are 18 residues in the CDR3. V shed 4 bases and J 4 bases; nucleotides not matched to a gene: 16.

This clone has only one observation. The chain joins TRBV6-1 to TRBJ2-3; TRBD1 matches 7 bases. The CDR3 has 17 residues. The germline CDR1 and CDR2 sequences are MNHNS and SASEGT. Trimming cost V 2 bases and J 2 bases; bases outside gene matches: 10. The CDR3 DNA reads TGTGCCAGCAGTGAACGCCAGAGGGGGCTTTCCACAGATACGCAGTATTTT. The encoded protein is CASSERQRGLSTDTQYF.

The CDR3 region has the DNA TGTGCCAGTACGGGATACCCTACCTTTAGCACAGATACGCAGTATTTT. It encodes CASTGYPTFSTDTQYF. The chain combines TRBV19 with TRBJ2-3; weak D call: TRBD2 (5 bases). The CDR3 runs to 16 residues. Between the trimmed V and J ends, which lost 7 bases and 0 bases, there was a span of 17 bases. The V gene's germline CDR1 is LNHDA and CDR2 SQIVND (reference sequence). The whole variable domain, remainder taken from reference TRBV19 and TRBJ2-3, is DGGITQSPKYLFRKEGQNVTLSCEQNLNHDAMYWYRQDPGQGLRLIYYSQIVNDFQKGDIAEGYSVSREKKESFPLTVTSAQKNPTAFYLCASTGYPTFSTDTQYFGPGTRLTVL.

V usage is TRBV9 and J usage is TRBJ1-2, with D perhaps matching TRBD1 (5 bases). The V end was cut by 5 bases, the J end by 5 bases, with 13 bases between. The germline gives CDR1 SGDLS, CDR2 YYNGEE. The CDR3 has 13 residues. Here the CDR3 reads CASSQGWLYGYTF. CDR3 sequence (DNA): TGTGCCAGCAGTCAGGGCTGGTTGTATGGCTACACCTTC.

J is TRBJ2-1 and V is TRBV7-9, with 7 bases lining up with TRBD2. V shed 5 bases and J 10 bases; nucleotides not matched to a gene: 14. Germline CDR1 is SEHNR and CDR2 is FQNEAQ (reference sequence). There are 15 residues in the CDR3. CDR3 coding DNA: TGTGCCAGCAGCCTGTTCGGGCGGGAGAGGCAGGAGCAGTTCTTC. It encodes CASSLFGRERQEQFF.

The chain couples TRBV18 to TRBJ2-7; D gene unclear. V was trimmed by 4 bases and J by 1 base, leaving 14 bases between them. Germline lookup yields CDR1 KGHSH and CDR2 LQKENI. This CDR3 is built from 15 residues. CDR3 in DNA: TGTGCCAGCTCACTACTTGGGGTAGGTTCCTACGAGCAGTACTTC. It specifies CASSLLGVGSYEQYF.

This clone was seen just once. This chain connects TRBV27 to TRBJ1-2, with D perhaps TRBD1 (6 bases). Trimming took 0 bases from V and 3 from J, leaving 17 bases between them. This CDR3 region has 17 residues. Germline values: CDR1 MNHEY, CDR2 SMNVEV (reference sequence). CDR3 in DNA: TGTGCCAGCAGTTTATCCCTATCCTGGGGGCGGGACTATGGCTACACCTTC. This encodes CASSLSLSWGRDYGYTF.

The DNA of the CDR3 is TGTGCCAGCAGCTTAGTGAGAGGGTACGAGCAGTACTTC. Protein sequence: CASSLVRGYEQYF. The chain links TRBV7-8 to TRBJ2-7, with D perhaps matching TRBD2 (5 bases). Germline V lookup: CDR1 SGHVS, CDR2 FQNEAQ. Deletions cut 1 base from V and 4 bases from J, with 8 bases between. There are 13 residues in the CDR3.

This chain uses TRBV11-2 with TRBJ2-5; tentative D call: TRBD2 (5 bases). The V gene's germline CDR1 is SGHAT and CDR2 FQNNGV. CDR3 length: 15 residues. Deletions cut 8 bases from V and 1 base from J, with 17 bases between. This chain's CDR3 is CASSRTAAGQETQYF. The DNA for the CDR3 is TGTGCCAGCTCCAGGACGGCGGCGGGCCAAGAGACCCAGTACTTC.

V gene TRBV28 combines with J gene TRBJ1-1, with 7 nucleotides matching TRBD1. The CDR3 is made up of 15 amino acids. The V gene end was trimmed by 4 bases and the J gene end by 3 bases; junction bases not matched to a gene: 8. Germline V gene lookup returns CDR1 MDHEN and CDR2 SYDVKM. CDR3 sequence: CASSSLTGFDTEAFF. The CDR3 DNA reads as TGTGCCAGCAGTTCCCTGACAGGGTTCGACACTGAAGCTTTCTTT.

The V call is TRBV4-1, the J call TRBJ2-1, with 8 bases that match TRBD2. CDR1 MGHRA and CDR2 YSYEKL come from the germline V gene. V gave up 0 bases and J gave up 8 bases; unmatched junction bases: 6. The CDR3 has 15 amino acids. DNA of the CDR3: TGCGCCAGCAGCCAAGATTGGTCCGGGAGGGATGAGCAGTTCTTC. Protein sequence: CASSQDWSGRDEQFF.